Here is one T cell receptor beta chain with its context. Its target is not known. These data are taken from a study of OX40 agonist ivuxolimab in advanced cancers. As for the study in general: Given to patients was ivuxolimab, an agonistic anti-OX40 (CD134) antibody.

Autoimmune disease history or systemic immunosuppression disqualified patients. Germline values: CDR1 SGDLS, CDR2 YYNGEE. Trimming removed 0 bases from V and 0 bases from J, with 9 bases in between. The CDR3 extends over 15 amino acids. The study's findings and limits: CD4+ and CD8+ T cells in blood underwent clonal expansion by week 6 at 0.1 to 3.0 mg/kg. At 0.1-3.0 mg/kg, partial responders had clonal expansion among the lowest observed.

TCRdb's table, derived via immunoSEQ multiplex PCR, lists solely in-frame clones and lacks some. The sample consists of some 19,000 clones, around 80% of them appearing once. The chain joins TRBV9 to TRBJ1-1; no clear D gene. This sequence originates from an adult with an advanced solid tumor such as melanoma, head and neck, liver or kidney cancer. Sample: CD4+ or CD8+ T cells sorted from blood, taken in a trial of the OX40 agonist ivuxolimab. The DNA for the CDR3 is TGTGCCAGCAGCGTAGACGGGAACTTGAACACTGAAGCTTTCTTT. Translating gives CASSVDGNLNTEAFF.